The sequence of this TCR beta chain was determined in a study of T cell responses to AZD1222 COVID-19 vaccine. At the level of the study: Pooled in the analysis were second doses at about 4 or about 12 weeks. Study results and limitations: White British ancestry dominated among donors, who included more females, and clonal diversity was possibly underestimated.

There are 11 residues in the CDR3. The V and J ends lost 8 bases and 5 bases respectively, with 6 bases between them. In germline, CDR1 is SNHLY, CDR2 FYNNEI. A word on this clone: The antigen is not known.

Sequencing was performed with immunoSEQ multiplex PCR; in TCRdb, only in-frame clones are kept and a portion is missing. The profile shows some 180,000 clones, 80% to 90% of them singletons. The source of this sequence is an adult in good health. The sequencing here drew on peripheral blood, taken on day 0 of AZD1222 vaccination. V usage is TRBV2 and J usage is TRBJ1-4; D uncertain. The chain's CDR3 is CASRRNEKLFF. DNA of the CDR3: TGTGCCAGCCGACGAAATGAAAAACTGTTTTTT. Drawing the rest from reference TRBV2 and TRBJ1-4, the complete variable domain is EPEVTQTPSHQVTQMGQEVILRCVPISNHLYFYWYRQILGQKVEFLVSFYNNEISEKSEIFDDQFSVERPDGSNFTLKIRSTKLEDSAMYFCASRRNEKLFFGSGTQLSVL.